A selection of T cell receptor beta chains follows, all from one sample in a study of PD-1 blockade in classical Hodgkin lymphoma. Generated by immunoSEQ multiplex PCR, the TCRdb table keeps only in-frame clones and is missing some. The sample contains 25,000 to 35,000 clones, 70% to 90% of which appear only once. Source: peripheral blood mononuclear cells (PBMCs), taken before the second cycle of nivolumab. These receptors were collected from a human donor with classical Hodgkin lymphoma. CDR3s include the opening cysteine and the closing phenylalanine or tryptophan. D genes are given only for firm matches. Size values are once, few and many counts, or a class for expanded clones, and some rows have none.

v_call	d_call	cdr3_length	clone_size	j_call	cdr3_nt	cdr3_aa
TRBV5-4	.	12	.	TRBJ2-7	TGTGCCAGCAGTTATTATGGAAACGAGCAGTACTTC	CASSYYGNEQYF
TRBV7-2	TRBD2	15	.	TRBJ2-7	TGTGCCAGCAGCCTTGCTAGCGGGGGAGCCTACGAGCAGTACTTC	CASSLASGGAYEQYF
TRBV7-2	.	13	.	TRBJ2-3	TGTGCCAGCAGCCGAGGACGGACAGATACGCAGTATTTT	CASSRGRTDTQYF
TRBV4-1	.	12	.	TRBJ2-1	TGCGCCAGCAGCCAAACTGTACATGAGCAGTTCTTC	CASSQTVHEQFF
TRBV12-5	.	17	.	TRBJ2-4	TGTGCTAGTGGTTTGACCTCACAGGGAGCTGCCAAAAACATTCAGTACTTC	CASGLTSQGAAKNIQYF
TRBV5-1	.	12	.	TRBJ2-1	TGCGCCAGCAGCTTGAAGTACAATGAGCAGTTCTTC	CASSLKYNEQFF
TRBV29-1	.	15	.	TRBJ1-2	TGCAGCGTCCAAAGAGTGGCAGATCATAACTATGGCTACACCTTC	CSVQRVADHNYGYTF
TRBV4-1	.	17	.	TRBJ1-1	TGCGCCAGCAGCCAAGTGACAGGAGTTTACATGAACACTGAAGCTTTCTTT	CASSQVTGVYMNTEAFF
TRBV5-4	.	13	.	TRBJ2-7	TGTGCCAGCAGTCCGGGCCCAAATTACGAGCAGTACTTC	CASSPGPNYEQYF
TRBV6-6	.	13	once	TRBJ1-2	TGTGCCAGCAGATACAGGGTCGGGGGTGGCTACACCTTC	CASRYRVGGGYTF
TRBV7-9	TRBD2	15	.	TRBJ2-1	TGTGCCAGCAGCCCCGGCCCTAGCGGGACCAATGAGCAGTTCTTC	CASSPGPSGTNEQFF
TRBV7-2	.	13	.	TRBJ1-2	TGTGCCAGCAGCTTAGAGCAGGGGCTTGGCTACACCTTC	CASSLEQGLGYTF
TRBV7-9	.	13	medium-sized	TRBJ1-3	TGTGCCAGCAGCTCCGTGGTGGGGAACACCATATATTTT	CASSSVVGNTIYF
TRBV28	TRBD1	15	.	TRBJ1-1	TGTGCCAGCAGTTTTGCCGGGACAGGGGTGACTGAAGCTTTCTTT	CASSFAGTGVTEAFF
TRBV27	TRBD1	17	.	TRBJ1-4	TGTGCCAGCAAGCCAGGCACAGGGGTTCGCGCTAATGAAAAACTGTTTTTT	CASKPGTGVRANEKLFF
TRBV28	.	16	once	TRBJ2-5	TGTGCCAGCAGTTTAGGACAGTGGAGACTCCAAGAGACCCAGTACTTC	CASSLGQWRLQETQYF